This T cell receptor (beta chain) was sequenced in a study of chemoradiotherapy in HPV16-positive cancers. On the study more broadly: Candidate HPV-specific clones and shared TCR motifs came from two HPV16-positive patients.

Data came from immunoSEQ multiplex PCR; TCRdb stores just in-frame clones and leaves some out. The profile shows 4,500 to 6,500 clones, about 89% of them singletons. Of note for this clone: Antigen specificity is unknown.

Points from the study as a whole: Non-HPV-specific T cells did not expand in tumors during treatment, whereas candidate HPV-specific clones and E7-related motifs did.

Repertoires were sampled repeatedly during chemoradiotherapy. The V segment lost 3 bases and the J segment 1 base; nucleotides outside the gene matches: 4. Germline CDR1 and CDR2: SGHTA and FQGNSA. The CDR3 runs 17 residues. The source was blood, collected from a patient who underwent chemoradiotherapy. The genes are TRBV7-2 and TRBJ2-2, with TRBD2 matching over 11 bases. The receptor's source is a human donor with HPV-associated anogenital cancer. CDR3 sequence reads: CASSLWGTSGNTGELFF. CDR3 in DNA: TGTGCCAGCAGCTTGTGGGGGACTAGCGGGAACACCGGGGAGCTGTTTTTT.